This T cell receptor (beta chain) appears in the sequencing data of a study of T cell therapy after organ transplantation. Study background: T cells were expanded 2 to 3 weeks with 30 CMV class I/II epitopes.

Study observations and caveats: Reconstitution after therapy seemingly combined transferred and product-undetected endogenous clonotypes. Poor CD8+ T cell yield may explain few expansions in nonresponders. Nonresponder repertoires showed strong pretherapy expansions, barely changing post-therapy.

The germline V and J ends were trimmed by 2 bases and 4 bases, with 19 bases remaining between them. This CDR3 has 17 residues. Germline lookup yields CDR1 MDHEN and CDR2 SYDVKM. Time point of the sample: 20-29 weeks after completion of therapy. Profiled with immunoSEQ multiplex PCR; TCRdb holds only in-frame clones, not every one. The table has about 20,000 clones, 84% seen once; the top ten hold about 35%. A remark on this clone: Its antigen is undetermined.

V and J are TRBV28 and TRBJ2-3, with D maybe TRBD2 (6 bases). This TCR was sampled from a human patient who had received a solid organ transplant and had CMV disease. Some of the T cells may derive from the graft donor. Sequencing was performed on CD8+ T cells from blood, taken after autologous CMV-specific T cell therapy. The CDR3 reads CASSLVPLADSADTQYF. Here the CDR3 DNA reads TGTGCCAGCAGTTTAGTCCCACTAGCCGATTCAGCAGATACGCAGTATTTT. Variable domain in full (rest from reference TRBV28 and TRBJ2-3): DVKVTQSSRYLVKRTGEKVFLECVQDMDHENMFWYRQDPGLGLRLIYFSYDVKMKEKGDIPEGYSVSREKKERFSLILESASTNQTSMYLCASSLVPLADSADTQYFGPGTRLTVL.